This TCR beta chain was retrieved from a study of blood T cell repertoires in COVID-19. The CDR3 is 14 amino acids. Germline loops: CDR1 GTSNPN, CDR2 SVGIG (reference sequence). Trimming took 2 bases from V and 7 from J, leaving 14 bases between them. The method was immunoSEQ multiplex PCR; TCRdb's version includes in-frame clones alone and lacks a portion of them. The profile shows some 170,000 clones, 70% to 90% of them singletons. The material sequenced was PBMCs or T cells enriched from blood (not recorded which). The receptor's source is a man aged 40-49 years who had recovered from COVID-19. The chain uses TRBV30 and TRBJ1-4; a possible D gene is TRBD1 (5 bases). CDR3 loop: CAWSPWQGGEKLFF. The CDR3 DNA reads as TGTGCCTGGAGTCCGTGGCAGGGCGGTGAAAAACTGTTTTTT.